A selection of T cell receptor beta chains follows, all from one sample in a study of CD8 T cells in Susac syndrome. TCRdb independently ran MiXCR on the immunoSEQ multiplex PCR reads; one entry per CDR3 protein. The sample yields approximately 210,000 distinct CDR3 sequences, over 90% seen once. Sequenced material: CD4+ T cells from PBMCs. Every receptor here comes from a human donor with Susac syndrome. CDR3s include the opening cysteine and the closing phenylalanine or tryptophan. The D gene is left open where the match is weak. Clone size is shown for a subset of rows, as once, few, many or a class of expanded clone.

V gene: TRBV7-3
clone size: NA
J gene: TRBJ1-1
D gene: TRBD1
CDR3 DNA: TGTGCCAGCAGTGCGGACAGGGGTTCTGAAGCTTTCTTT
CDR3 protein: CASSADRGSEAFF

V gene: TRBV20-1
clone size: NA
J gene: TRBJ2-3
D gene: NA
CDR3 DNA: TGCAGTGCTAGAGATCCGGGACACGCTCGTTGGGAAGATACGCAGTATTTT
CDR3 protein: CSARDPGHARWEDTQYF

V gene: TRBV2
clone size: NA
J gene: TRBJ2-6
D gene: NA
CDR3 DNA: TGTGCCAGTTGGACAGGCAACTACGGGAGCTCTGGGGCCAACGTCCTGACTTTC
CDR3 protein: CASWTGNYGSSGANVLTF

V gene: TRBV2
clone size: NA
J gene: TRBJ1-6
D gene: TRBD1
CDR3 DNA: TGTGCCAGCAGTGAGAGGGACAGGGGTCCGAATTCACCCCTCCACTTT
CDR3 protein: CASSERDRGPNSPLHF

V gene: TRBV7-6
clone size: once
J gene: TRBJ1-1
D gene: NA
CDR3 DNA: TGTGCCAGCAGCCAGCCGGGGGCCACTGAAGCTTTCTTT
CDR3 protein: CASSQPGATEAFF

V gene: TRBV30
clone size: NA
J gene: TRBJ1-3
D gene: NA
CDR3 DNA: TGTGCCTGGAGTTCCGGACAGTCTGGAAACACCATATATTTT
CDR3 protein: CAWSSGQSGNTIYF

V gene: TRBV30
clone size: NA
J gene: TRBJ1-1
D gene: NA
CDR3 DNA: TGTGCCTGGAGTGTACTACAGGAAAACACTGAAGCTTTCTTT
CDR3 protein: CAWSVLQENTEAFF

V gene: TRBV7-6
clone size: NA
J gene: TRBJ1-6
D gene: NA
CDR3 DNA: TGTGCCAGCAGCTTATCCCCGGGACGTCAGAATTCACCCCTCCACTTT
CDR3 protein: CASSLSPGRQNSPLHF

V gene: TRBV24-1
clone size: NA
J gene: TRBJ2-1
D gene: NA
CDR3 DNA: TGTGCCACCAGTGACCCCGGGCGGCAGGGCGAGCAGTTCTTC
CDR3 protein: CATSDPGRQGEQFF

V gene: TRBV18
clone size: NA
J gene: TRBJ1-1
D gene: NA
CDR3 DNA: TGTGCCAGCTCACCACCGCCGAACTGGACAAACCTGAACACTGAAGCTTTCTTT
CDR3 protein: CASSPPPNWTNLNTEAFF

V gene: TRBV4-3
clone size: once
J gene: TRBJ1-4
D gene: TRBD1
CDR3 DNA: TGCGCCAGCAGCCAAGATGTAACAGGGGGTGAAAAACTGTTTTTT
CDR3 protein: CASSQDVTGGEKLFF

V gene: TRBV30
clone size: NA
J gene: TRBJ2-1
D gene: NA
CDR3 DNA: TGTGCCTGGAGTCGGGGAGACAATGAGCAGTTCTTC
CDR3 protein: CAWSRGDNEQFF

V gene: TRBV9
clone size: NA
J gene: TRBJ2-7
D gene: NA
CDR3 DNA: TGTGCCAGCAGCGTAGCATCGGGTGGGGCCTACGAGCAGTACTTC
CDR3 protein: CASSVASGGAYEQYF

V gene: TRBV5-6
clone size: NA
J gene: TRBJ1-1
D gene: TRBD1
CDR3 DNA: TGTGCCAGCAGCTTTATGAGCGGGACAGGGGCTGAAGCTTTCTTT
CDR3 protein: CASSFMSGTGAEAFF

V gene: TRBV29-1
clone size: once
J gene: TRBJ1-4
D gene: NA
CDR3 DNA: TGCAGCGTTGAAGGGGTTCAACAGGGCTCCCAGAGAAAACTGTTTTTT
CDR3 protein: CSVEGVQQGSQRKLFF

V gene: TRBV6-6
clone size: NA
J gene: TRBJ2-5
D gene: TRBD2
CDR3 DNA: TGTGCCAGCACCCAAGGACTAGCGGGTCAAGAGACCCAGTACTTC
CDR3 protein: CASTQGLAGQETQYF

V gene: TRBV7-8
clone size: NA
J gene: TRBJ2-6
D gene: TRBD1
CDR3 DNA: TGTGCCAGCAGCGCCGCAGGGGGCGCTGGGGCCAACGTCCTGACTTTC
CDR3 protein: CASSAAGGAGANVLTF

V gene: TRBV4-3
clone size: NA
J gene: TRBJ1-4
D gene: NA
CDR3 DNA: TGCGCCAGCAGCCAAGAGTCGGGGACGCCTGAAAAACTGTTTTTT
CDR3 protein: CASSQESGTPEKLFF

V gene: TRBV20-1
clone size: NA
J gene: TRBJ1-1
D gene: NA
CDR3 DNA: TGCAGTGCTAGAGCCTCAGAGAACACTGAAGCTTTCTTT
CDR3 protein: CSARASENTEAFF

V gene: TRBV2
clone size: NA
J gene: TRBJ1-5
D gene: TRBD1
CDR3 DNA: TGTGCCAGCAGTGCAACAGGGGCCTATAGCAATCAGCCCCAGCATTTT
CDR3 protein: CASSATGAYSNQPQHF

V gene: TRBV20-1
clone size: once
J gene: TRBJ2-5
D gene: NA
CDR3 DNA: TGCAGTGCTAGCTGGGGGGCCCAGTACTTC
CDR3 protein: CSASWGAQYF

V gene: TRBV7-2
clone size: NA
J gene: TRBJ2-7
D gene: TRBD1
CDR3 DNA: TGTGCCAGCAGCTCTCCCGGGACAGGGGATTCCTACGAGCAGTACTTC
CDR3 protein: CASSSPGTGDSYEQYF

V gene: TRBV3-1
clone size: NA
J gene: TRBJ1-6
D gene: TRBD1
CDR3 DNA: TGTGCCAGCAGCGTCGACAGGGTCGCAAATTCACCCCTCCACTTT
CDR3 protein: CASSVDRVANSPLHF

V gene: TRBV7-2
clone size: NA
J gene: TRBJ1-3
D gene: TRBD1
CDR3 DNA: TGTGCCAGCAGCATTTCCGGGACAGGGTCTGGAAACACCATATATTTT
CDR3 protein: CASSISGTGSGNTIYF

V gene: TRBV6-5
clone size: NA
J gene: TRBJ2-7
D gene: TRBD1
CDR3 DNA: TGTGCCAGCAAAAGAGGGACAGGTTACGAGCAGTACTTC
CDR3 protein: CASKRGTGYEQYF

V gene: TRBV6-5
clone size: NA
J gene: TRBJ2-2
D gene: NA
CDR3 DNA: TGTGCCAGCAAATTAGGGGGGGCGAAGACCGGGGAGCTGTTTTTT
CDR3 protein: CASKLGGAKTGELFF

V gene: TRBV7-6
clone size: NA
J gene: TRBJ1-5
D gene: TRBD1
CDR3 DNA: TGTGCCAGCAGCTTGGGGACAGGGTTCAATCAGCCCCAGCATTTT
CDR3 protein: CASSLGTGFNQPQHF

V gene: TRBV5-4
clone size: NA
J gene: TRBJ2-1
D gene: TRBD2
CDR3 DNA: TGTGCCAGCAGCTTGAAGGGGACTAGCGGTCGGAATGAGCAGTTCTTC
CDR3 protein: CASSLKGTSGRNEQFF

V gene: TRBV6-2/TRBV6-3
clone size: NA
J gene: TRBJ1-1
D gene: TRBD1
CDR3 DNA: TGTGCCAGCAGTACCCGACAGGGGAACACTGAAGCTTTCTTT
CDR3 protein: CASSTRQGNTEAFF

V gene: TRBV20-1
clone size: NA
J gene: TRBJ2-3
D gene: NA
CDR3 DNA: TGCAGTGCTCCGGGGGCCGGCGATACGCAGTATTTT
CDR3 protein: CSAPGAGDTQYF

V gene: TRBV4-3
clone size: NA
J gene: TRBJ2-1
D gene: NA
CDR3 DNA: TGCGCCAGCAGCCCGGCGGGTGGAGGGGCAGGCTACAATGAGCAGTTCTTC
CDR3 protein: CASSPAGGGAGYNEQFF

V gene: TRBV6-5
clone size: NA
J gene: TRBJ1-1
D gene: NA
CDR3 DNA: TGTGCCAGCAGTTACTCGATTGTGAGGAACACTGAAGCTTTCTTT
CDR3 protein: CASSYSIVRNTEAFF

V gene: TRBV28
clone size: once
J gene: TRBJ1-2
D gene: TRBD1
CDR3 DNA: TGTGCCAGCAGTTTCATGACAGGGAGCCACTATGGCTACACCTTC
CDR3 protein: CASSFMTGSHYGYTF

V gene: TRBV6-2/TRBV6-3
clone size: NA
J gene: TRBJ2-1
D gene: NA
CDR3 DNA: TGTGCCAGCAGACCATCAGGGAGAACGGAGCAGTTCTTC
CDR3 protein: CASRPSGRTEQFF

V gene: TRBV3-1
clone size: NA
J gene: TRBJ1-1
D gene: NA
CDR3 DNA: TGTGCCAGCAGCCAAGATCCCCGGGGGGACACTGAAGCTTTCTTT
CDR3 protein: CASSQDPRGDTEAFF

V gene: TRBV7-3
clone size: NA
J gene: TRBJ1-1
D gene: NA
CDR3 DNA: TGTGCCAGCAGCACGGGGACTGAAGCTTTCTTT
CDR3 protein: CASSTGTEAFF

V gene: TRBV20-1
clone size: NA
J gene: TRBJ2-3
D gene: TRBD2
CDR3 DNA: TGCAGTGCCAGTCCTATTTCGGGGGGGAGCACAGATACGCAGTATTTT
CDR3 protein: CSASPISGGSTDTQYF

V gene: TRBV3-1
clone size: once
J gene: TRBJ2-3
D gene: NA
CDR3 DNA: TGTGCCAGCAGCCAAGGGGTAGCGGTCACAGATACGCAGTATTTT
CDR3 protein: CASSQGVAVTDTQYF

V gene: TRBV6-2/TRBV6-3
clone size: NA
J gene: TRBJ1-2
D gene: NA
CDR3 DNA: TGTGCCAGCAGGCCACCGGGGAGGAGTGGCTACACCTTC
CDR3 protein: CASRPPGRSGYTF

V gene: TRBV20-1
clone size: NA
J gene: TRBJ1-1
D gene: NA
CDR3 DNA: TGCAGTGCTAGAGAGGACCGGAACACTGAAGCTTTCTTT
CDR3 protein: CSAREDRNTEAFF

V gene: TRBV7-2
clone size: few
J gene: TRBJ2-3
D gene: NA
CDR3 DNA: TGTGCCAGCAGCTTAGATCTAAATACGCAGTATTTT
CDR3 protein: CASSLDLNTQYF